A single TCR beta chain is shown here with its context. CDR1 and CDR2 from the germline V gene are LNHDA and SQIVND (reference sequence). The CDR3 contains 15 residues. Trimming cost V 2 bases and J 6 bases; bases outside gene matches: 8. The data are from a study of T cell changes during pregnancy in multiple sclerosis. Profiling relied on immunoSEQ multiplex PCR, and the TCRdb table lists in-frame clones only, not all of them. Here the sample spans about 59,000 clones, over 90% being singletons. Sequenced here: CD8+ T cells from peripheral blood mononuclear cells, sampled in the third trimester of pregnancy. This receptor was obtained from a female donor with multiple sclerosis, enrolled in a pregnancy study. This sequence joins TRBV19 and TRBJ2-7, with 9 bases fitting TRBD2. DNA for the CDR3: TGTGCCAGTAGTATATCCGGGACTAGCACTAGCGAGCAGTACTTC. It specifies CASSISGTSTSEQYF.